The clone carrying this TCR beta chain was seen just once. The entry originates in a study of blood T cell repertoires in COVID-19. CDR1 is SNHLY, CDR2 FYNNEI, per germline. J was trimmed by 4 bases and V by 6 bases; bases with no gene match: 4. The CDR3 length is 14 residues. The protocol was immunoSEQ multiplex PCR, while the TCRdb copy is restricted to in-frame clones and leaves out a portion. The sample holds about 100,000 clones, 91% seen once. The chain links TRBV2 to TRBJ1-5; 9 nucleotides line up with TRBD1. The source is a man between 45 and 60 years old with active COVID-19. Sequences were obtained from peripheral blood. The CDR3 DNA sequence: TGTGCCAGCAGCGCCGACAGGGGGAATCAGCCCCAGCATTTT. Translation gives CASSADRGNQPQHF.